The 27 T cell receptor beta chains given below trace back to one sample, sequenced in a study of untreated major depressive disorder. General study findings and limits: Depressed patients' CD4+ T cells carried increased TRBV05-01 (Vbeta 5.1) usage versus control CD4+ T cells.

TCRdb's copy holds only in-frame clones and misses some; the assay was immunoSEQ multiplex PCR. The table lists around 23,000 clones, about 90% of them singletons. What these receptors recognize is not known. What was sequenced was CD4+ T cells from PBMCs. Receptor source: a woman younger than 45 with major depressive disorder.

The chain links TRBV18 to TRBJ1-6; D may be TRBD1 (6 bases). The germline CDR1 and CDR2 sequences are KGHSH and LQKENI. Trimming cost V 3 bases and J 6 bases, with 9 bases left between them. This CDR3 contains 14 residues. This CDR3 reads CASSPGQSNSPLHF. CDR3 DNA sequence: TGTGCCAGCTCACCCGGACAGAGTAATTCACCCCTCCACTTT.

This clone was seen once. The V gene is TRBV18, the J gene TRBJ2-6; no clear D. Germline assignment: CDR1 KGHSH and CDR2 LQKENI. The V and J ends lost 3 bases and 1 base respectively, with 22 bases between them. The CDR3 sequence is 20 residues long. CDR3 protein: CASSPVQRAWGTSGANVLTF. DNA of the CDR3: TGTGCCAGCTCACCCGTGCAACGGGCCTGGGGAACTTCTGGGGCCAACGTCCTGACTTTC.

This rearrangement joins TRBV5-1 to TRBJ2-2; 10 bases match TRBD1. This CDR3 region has 16 residues. J gave up 6 bases and V 0 bases, and 5 bases lay outside the gene matches. Germline V gene sequence: CDR1 SGHRS, CDR2 YFSETQ. The CDR3 region is CASSLGQGAPSGELFF. The CDR3 bases are TGCGCCAGCAGCTTGGGACAGGGGGCGCCCTCCGGGGAGCTGTTTTTT. Using reference TRBV5-1 and TRBJ2-2 for the parts outside the CDR3, the full variable domain is KAGVTQTPRYLIKTRGQQVTLSCSPISGHRSVSWYQQTPGQGLQFLFEYFSETQRNKGNFPGRFSGRQFSNSRSEMNVSTLELGDSALYLCASSLGQGAPSGELFFGEGSRLTVL.

The gene calls are TRBV28 and TRBJ2-7; weak D call: TRBD2 (5 bases). This CDR3 contains 17 residues. Germline assignment: CDR1 MDHEN and CDR2 SYDVKM. Deletions cut 6 bases from V and 5 bases from J, with 26 bases between. CDR3 sequence (DNA): TGTGCCAGCAGGTCCCACCTCATAATGGGAGAGGGCGACGAGCAGTACTTC. This sequence encodes CASRSHLIMGEGDEQYF.

The V and J genes are TRBV15 and TRBJ2-3; 8 bases fit TRBD2. With V trimmed by 3 bases and J by 1 base, 9 bases remained unmatched. The germline gives CDR1 LNHNV, CDR2 YYDKDF (reference sequence). This CDR3 is 17 amino acids long. The CDR3 DNA is TGTGCCACCAGCAGGCTGGGACTAGTGGGGGGCACAGATACGCAGTATTTT. This encodes CATSRLGLVGGTDTQYF.

J is TRBJ1-2 and V is TRBV5-1; D may be TRBD1 (5 bases). The CDR3 is made up of 15 amino acids. The V and J ends lost 4 bases and 4 bases respectively, with 17 bases between them. CDR1 is SGHRS, CDR2 YFSETQ, per germline. As DNA, the CDR3 is TGCGCCAGCAGCCCCGGGGGAGGGGAACCCTATGGCTACACCTTC. As protein: CASSPGGGEPYGYTF.

The V call is TRBV27, the J call TRBJ2-3, with D hard to call. V gave up 6 bases and J gave up 0 bases, with 22 bases separating them. Germline CDR1 MNHEY, CDR2 SMNVEV (reference sequence). CDR3 length: 18 amino acids. This CDR3 is CASSPRPSSLTSTDTQYF. The DNA for the CDR3 is TGTGCCAGCAGCCCTCGCCCCTCTTCACTCACTAGCACAGATACGCAGTATTTT.

The rearrangement joins TRBV7-3 to TRBJ2-7, with D possibly matching TRBD2 (5 bases). Trimming pared 5 bases from V and 5 bases from J, leaving 13 bases between. The CDR3 is made up of 13 amino acids. Germline CDR1 reads SGHTA; CDR2 reads FQGTGA. This CDR3 reads CASSPRGSHEQYF. CDR3 nucleotides: TGTGCCAGCAGCCCCCGAGGGTCCCACGAGCAGTACTTC.

This rearrangement joins TRBV9 to TRBJ2-5; the match to TRBD2 covers 10 bases. Germline trimming cut 4 bases from V and 8 bases from J; bases unmatched to any gene: 17. CDR1 and CDR2 from the germline V gene are SGDLS and YYNGEE. The CDR3 is 17 residues long. DNA for the CDR3: TGTGCCAGCAGCCTGGAGGGGTCTAGCGGGAGTTCTGACACCCAGTACTTC. This codes for CASSLEGSSGSSDTQYF.

The rearrangement joins TRBV7-3 to TRBJ2-7, with TRBD1 identical over 8 bases. Per germline, CDR1 SGHTA and CDR2 FQGTGA. The CDR3 sequence is 14 residues long. The V gene end was trimmed by 5 bases and the J gene end by 3 bases; junction bases not matched to a gene: 6. The CDR3 DNA reads as TGTGCCAGCAGCGTTCGCGGACAGGGCTACGAGCAGTACTTC. Its translation is CASSVRGQGYEQYF.

The chain recombines TRBV28 with TRBJ1-2, with 8 positions matching TRBD1. The CDR3 spans 15 residues. Germline V gene sequence: CDR1 MDHEN, CDR2 SYDVKM. The V segment lost 5 bases and the J segment 3 bases; nucleotides outside the gene matches: 8. CDR3 nucleotides: TGTGCCAGCAGTGGGACAGGAGCCTCATACTATGGCTACACCTTC. Its translation is CASSGTGASYYGYTF.

The chain is built from TRBV4-3 and TRBJ2-2, with 12 nucleotides matching TRBD2. The CDR3 is 16 residues long. With V trimmed by 1 base and J by 6 bases, 3 bases remained unmatched. Germline-derived CDR1 and CDR2 are LGHNA and YSLEER. The CDR3 DNA reads TGCGCCAGCAGCCAAGGGACTAGCGGGATGTCCGGGGAGCTGTTTTTT. Its translation: CASSQGTSGMSGELFF.

In its sample, this clone was seen once. V is TRBV2 and J is TRBJ2-7; 7 nucleotides align to TRBD1. Germline V CDR1 and CDR2: SNHLY, FYNNEI. This CDR3 region has 14 residues. With V trimmed by 5 bases and J by 0 bases, 4 bases remained unmatched. CDR3 residues: CASSRTGSSYEQYF. In DNA, the CDR3 is TGTGCCAGCAGTCGGACAGGCAGCTCCTACGAGCAGTACTTC.

The chain is built from TRBV5-4 and TRBJ2-2; D call uncertain. V was clipped by 0 bases and J by 1 base, with 7 bases between them. The CDR3 spans 15 residues. Germline CDR1 is SGHNT and CDR2 is YYREEE (reference sequence). CDR3 coding DNA: TGTGCCAGCAGCTTGGTTTTAGAGAACACCGGGGAGCTGTTTTTT. Protein sequence: CASSLVLENTGELFF.

This rearrangement joins TRBV19 to TRBJ1-5, with D hard to call. CDR3 length: 15 amino acids. The ends were cut back, 6 bases at V and 4 bases at J, with 16 bases in the middle. Germline assignment: CDR1 LNHDA and CDR2 SQIVND (reference sequence). The CDR3 DNA reads as TGTGCCAGTAGCCTCCGGACTGGAGTGAATCAGCCCCAGCATTTT. Protein sequence: CASSLRTGVNQPQHF.

J is TRBJ2-2 and V is TRBV29-1, with 9 bases fitting TRBD2. CDR3 length: 15 residues. Germline loops: CDR1 SQVTM, CDR2 ANQGSEA. V lost 6 bases and J lost 5; bases outside the gene matches: 10. CDR3 nucleotides: TGCAGCGTACTCCTCTCTAGCGGGGTGACCGGGGAGCTGTTTTTT. This encodes CSVLLSSGVTGELFF.

This clone was seen once. The chain has TRBV28 and TRBJ2-2; 9 bases line up with TRBD2. Germline V gene sequence: CDR1 MDHEN, CDR2 SYDVKM. V shed 9 bases, J shed 6 bases, and the junction held 14 bases outside the gene matches. CDR3 length: 16 amino acids. CDR3 region: CASSLAGSRKPGELFF. CDR3 bases: TGTGCCAGTTCACTAGCGGGTAGTAGGAAACCCGGGGAGCTGTTTTTT.

The chain couples TRBV6-1 to TRBJ1-5; D not resolved. The CDR3 extends over 13 amino acids. Germline CDR1 and CDR2: MNHNS and SASEGT. V lost 6 bases, J lost 5 bases, and 11 bases lay in between. As DNA, the CDR3 is TGTGCCAGCAGAGCGCGGACCGATCAGCCCCAGCATTTT. Residues: CASRARTDQPQHF.

This chain connects TRBV5-1 to TRBJ2-5, with 7 bases that match TRBD2. Trimming took 0 bases from V and 2 from J; bases not matched to a gene: 7. From germline, CDR1 is SGHRS and CDR2 YFSETQ. This CDR3 region has 16 residues. CDR3 sequence: CASSLAVASGQETQYF. CDR3 DNA sequence: TGCGCCAGCAGCTTGGCTGTGGCTAGCGGACAAGAGACCCAGTACTTC.

V gene TRBV5-5 combines with J gene TRBJ2-1, with D maybe TRBD2 (5 bases). Trimming removed 0 bases from V and 3 bases from J, with 10 bases in between. Germline V lookup: CDR1 SGHKS, CDR2 YYEKEE (reference sequence). The CDR3 totals 15 residues. Written as DNA, the CDR3 is TGTGCCAGCAGCTTGGCACCGGGAAGCTACAATGAGCAGTTCTTC. Encoded protein: CASSLAPGSYNEQFF.

This sequence joins TRBV10-2 and TRBJ2-7; D is uncertain. Germline assignment: CDR1 WSHSY and CDR2 SAAADI. The V gene lost 2 bases and the J gene lost 6 bases, with 5 bases spanning the gap. There are 11 residues in the CDR3. CDR3 in DNA: TGCGCCAGCAGTGAGGTGTCCGAGCAGTACTTC. This codes for CASSEVSEQYF.

The chain links TRBV7-8 to TRBJ2-5, with 7 nucleotides matching TRBD1. The J segment lost 5 bases and the V segment lost 5 bases, leaving 11 bases of the junction unmatched. The CDR3 length is 15 residues. The germline CDR1 and CDR2 sequences are SGHVS and FQNEAQ. CDR3 in amino acids: CASSQGVFSYETQYF. For the CDR3, the DNA is TGTGCCAGCAGCCAGGGGGTTTTTTCGTATGAGACCCAGTACTTC. Complete variable domain (other parts from reference TRBV7-8 and TRBJ2-5): GAGVSQSPRYKVAKRGQDVALRCDPISGHVSLFWYQQALGQGPEFLTYFQNEAQLDKSGLPSDRFFAERPEGSVSTLKIQRTQQEDSAVYLCASSQGVFSYETQYFGPGTRLLVL.

The chain has TRBV4-3 and TRBJ2-1, with 8 positions matching TRBD2. CDR1 is LGHNA, CDR2 YSLEER, per germline. CDR3 length: 17 residues. V was pared by 2 bases and J by 4 bases, with 10 bases of the junction left unmatched. The CDR3 DNA sequence: TGCGCCAGCAGCCAATCTTCAAGCGGGGGACCATACAATGAGCAGTTCTTC. Its translation: CASSQSSSGGPYNEQFF.

The chain uses TRBV2 and TRBJ1-3; D gene uncertain. Germline V lookup: CDR1 SNHLY, CDR2 FYNNEI. The CDR3 consists of 11 residues. Trimming pared 4 bases from V and 6 bases from J, leaving 4 bases between. In DNA form, the CDR3 reads TGTGCCAGCAGTGTACTAAACACCATATATTTT. Amino acids: CASSVLNTIYF. Complete variable domain (other parts from reference TRBV2 and TRBJ1-3): EPEVTQTPSHQVTQMGQEVILRCVPISNHLYFYWYRQILGQKVEFLVSFYNNEISEKSEIFDDQFSVERPDGSNFTLKIRSTKLEDSAMYFCASSVLNTIYFGEGSWLTVV.

The rearrangement joins TRBV10-3 to TRBJ2-7; perhaps TRBD1 as D (6 bases). The CDR3 loop spans 12 amino acids. Germline V gene sequence: CDR1 ENHRY, CDR2 SYGVKD. V lost 10 bases and J 0 bases, leaving 10 bases between the germline ends. The CDR3 DNA follows: TGTGCCACCACAGGGTACTCCTACGAGCAGTACTTC. Its protein is CATTGYSYEQYF.

This sequence joins TRBV28 and TRBJ1-2; the D is unclear. The CDR3 totals 12 residues. CDR1 is MDHEN and CDR2 is SYDVKM in the germline V gene. Deletions cut 7 bases from V and 2 bases from J, with 8 bases between. CDR3 bases: TGTGCCAGCAACGAAGGGAACTATGGCTACACCTTC. It encodes CASNEGNYGYTF.

V and J are TRBV27 and TRBJ2-6; the D gene is possibly TRBD2 (5 bases). The CDR3 covers 16 residues. Trimming stripped 10 bases from V and 0 bases from J, with 16 bases between. The germline V gene encodes CDR1 MNHEY and CDR2 SMNVEV (reference sequence). The chain's CDR3 is CATSYWGVSGANVLTF. The CDR3 region has the DNA TGTGCCACTTCTTACTGGGGAGTCTCTGGGGCCAACGTCCTGACTTTC.